Below, 25 T cell receptor beta chains from the same sample are listed, as sequenced in a study of T cell repertoires in cytomegalovirus infection. Their antigens remain unidentified. TCRdb processed the reads anew with MiXCR; each CDR3 protein has one entry. The sample consists of about 110,000 distinct CDR3 sequences, around 29% of them appearing once. The sample here was CD8+ T cells from cultured PBMCs, taken from culture after CMV antigen stimulation. All receptors derive from a human donor in good health (CMV status not recorded). Some clones in this sample may be carry-over from other donors' samples.

The chain recombines TRBV6-5 with TRBJ1-1; D is unresolved. The germline V gene encodes CDR1 MNHEY and CDR2 SVGAGI. V lost 0 bases, J lost 4 bases, and 12 bases lay in between. This CDR3 is built from 15 residues. In DNA, the CDR3 is TGTGCCAGCAGTTACTCTTTGTCAGGCGGCACTGAAGCTTTCTTT. Encoded protein: CASSYSLSGGTEAFF.

The V and J genes are TRBV19 and TRBJ1-2; D gene ambiguous. The germline V gene has CDR1 LNHDA and CDR2 SQIVND (reference sequence). The CDR3 runs 13 residues. V gave up 6 bases and J gave up 8 bases, with 16 bases separating them. The CDR3 nucleotides are TGTGCCAGTAGCTACGGGATGGGAGACGGCTACACCTTC. This translates into CASSYGMGDGYTF.

The V and J genes are TRBV6-5 and TRBJ2-1; 10 bases are shared with TRBD2. V shed 6 bases and J 5 bases; nucleotides not matched to a gene: 13. CDR1 is MNHEY, CDR2 SVGAGI, per germline. This CDR3 spans 17 amino acids. In DNA, the CDR3 is TGTGCCAGCAGCCTTGGACTAGCGGACCCCTTCAACAATGAGCAGTTCTTC. Protein: CASSLGLADPFNNEQFF.

The CDR3 DNA sequence: TGTGCCAGATCTCCGGTTGATGATACGCAGTATTTT. It translates to CARSPVDDTQYF. V and J are TRBV2 and TRBJ2-3; D call uncertain. The CDR3 has 12 residues. CDR1 and CDR2 from the germline V gene are SNHLY and FYNNEI. Trimming left V 9 bases short and J 6 bases short, with 13 bases between.

In its sample, this clonotype was seen many times. CDR3 amino acids: CASSSGLSQTQYF. Written as DNA, the CDR3 is TGTGCCAGCAGCTCCGGACTCTCCCAGACCCAGTACTTC. This sequence joins TRBV7-6 and TRBJ2-5, with D possibly being TRBD2 (5 bases). Trimming stripped 4 bases from V and 6 bases from J, with 12 bases between. Germline V CDR1 and CDR2: SGHVS, FNYEAQ. There are 13 residues in the CDR3.

In its sample, this clonotype was seen a few times. V and J are TRBV4-1 and TRBJ2-7; D remains ambiguous. The CDR3 contains 13 residues. Germline assignment: CDR1 MGHRA and CDR2 YSYEKL. The ends were cut back, 1 base at V and 0 bases at J, with 4 bases in the middle. CDR3 in amino acids: CASSQGASYEQYF. The CDR3 nucleotides are TGCGCCAGCAGCCAAGGGGCCTCCTACGAGCAGTACTTC.

The chain employs TRBV7-6 and TRBJ2-1; D is possibly TRBD1 (5 bases). CDR3 length: 11 residues. Trimming removed 5 bases from V and 12 bases from J, with 11 bases in between. CDR1 and CDR2 from the germline V gene are SGHVS and FNYEAQ. The CDR3 protein is CASSRLTGQFF. CDR3 DNA sequence: TGTGCCAGCAGCAGACTCACAGGGCAGTTCTTC.

This clonotype was picked up a small number of times. The chain employs TRBV23-1 and TRBJ1-1; D is undetermined. TRBV23-1 is designated an ORF whose function remains uncertain. This CDR3 is 12 amino acids long. Trimming shortened V by 8 bases and J by 3 bases, and 10 bases separated the two germline ends. This CDR3 is CASRGGDTEAFF. CDR3 bases: TGCGCCAGCCGAGGTGGGGACACTGAAGCTTTCTTT.

This clonotype was recorded at least ten times. The V call is TRBV7-6, the J call TRBJ2-1; D might be TRBD2 (6 bases). CDR3 length: 17 residues. Trimming cost V 1 base and J 4 bases, with 17 bases left between them. Germline-derived CDR1 and CDR2 are SGHVS and FNYEAQ. The CDR3 nucleotides are TGTGCCAGCAGCTTAGGAGTAGGGACTGCCTCTTACAATGAGCAGTTCTTC. Translating it yields CASSLGVGTASYNEQFF. Supplemented by reference TRBV7-6 and TRBJ2-1, the full variable domain reads GAGVSQSPRYKVTKRGQDVALRCDPISGHVSLYWYRQALGQGPEFLTYFNYEAQQDKSGLPNDRFSAERPEGSISTLTIQRTEQRDSAMYRCASSLGVGTASYNEQFFGPGTRLTVL.

This clonotype has ten or more counts. The chain uses TRBV7-6 and TRBJ2-1; 7 bases match TRBD1. The CDR3 covers 16 residues. The trim removed 0 bases at V and 8 bases at J, leaving 10 bases unmatched. The germline V gene encodes CDR1 SGHVS and CDR2 FNYEAQ. This CDR3 reads CASSLAPPWQGDEQFF. The CDR3 nucleotides are TGTGCCAGCAGCTTAGCCCCCCCCTGGCAGGGGGATGAGCAGTTCTTC.

This clonotype was counted only a few times. The chain is built from TRBV7-3 and TRBJ2-1; 8 nucleotides match TRBD2. This CDR3 comprises 17 residues. The germline V gene encodes CDR1 SGHTA and CDR2 FQGTGA. V was pared by 0 bases and J by 8 bases, with 12 bases of the junction left unmatched. CDR3 amino acids: CASSLTSGTRGDDEQFF. The CDR3 DNA reads TGTGCCAGCAGCTTAACGTCCGGGACTAGAGGGGATGATGAGCAGTTCTTC.

DNA of the CDR3: TGCAGTGCTAGCGGCCCGGGACAGGGGACTAGCGGGGTGACAGATACGCAGTATTTT. Translation: CSASGPGQGTSGVTDTQYF. This chain links TRBV20-1 with TRBJ2-3; 13 nucleotides align to TRBD2. The V and J ends lost 3 bases and 3 bases, in that order; junction bases with no gene match: 15. The germline CDR1 and CDR2 sequences are DFQATT and SNEGSKA (reference sequence). The CDR3 spans 19 residues.

The chain couples TRBV7-9 to TRBJ2-3; D gene uncertain. CDR3 length equals 15 residues. The germline CDR1 and CDR2 sequences are SEHNR and FQNEAQ (reference sequence). V lost 5 bases and J lost 0, with 12 bases in between. The CDR3 here is CASSPPTASTDTQYF. CDR3 DNA sequence: TGTGCCAGCAGCCCACCGACTGCAAGCACAGATACGCAGTATTTT.

This clonotype was observed a few times. The J gene is TRBJ2-7, the V gene TRBV7-9; 10 bases match TRBD2. V was clipped by 7 bases and J by 6 bases; unmatched bases: 12. The CDR3 is 15 residues long. Germline CDR1 SEHNR, CDR2 FQNEAQ (reference sequence). The CDR3 here is CASTPGGTSASEQYF. DNA of the CDR3: TGTGCCAGCACCCCAGGGGGGACTAGCGCGAGCGAGCAGTACTTC. Together with reference TRBV7-9 and TRBJ2-7, the CDR3 gives the full variable domain: DTGVSQNPRHKITKRGQNVTFRCDPISEHNRLYWYRQTLGQGPEFLTYFQNEAQLEKSRLLSDRFSAERPKGSFSTLEIQRTEQGDSAMYLCASTPGGTSASEQYFGPGTRLTVT.

This clonotype was counted many times. This chain links TRBV7-9 with TRBJ1-2; D remains ambiguous. V was trimmed by 2 bases and J by 4 bases, leaving 11 bases between them. The CDR3 spans 14 residues. Looked up from germline, CDR1 is SEHNR and CDR2 is FQNEAQ (reference sequence). The CDR3 sequence is CASSLPGDLYGYTF. In DNA form, the CDR3 reads TGTGCCAGCAGCTTACCGGGAGACCTCTATGGCTACACCTTC.

This clonotype has only a few counts. The genes are TRBV7-2 and TRBJ2-7; D not certain. V was trimmed by 3 bases and J by 2 bases, leaving 8 bases between them. The CDR3 is made up of 13 amino acids. The germline gives CDR1 SGHTA, CDR2 FQGNSA. The CDR3 DNA reads as TGTGCCAGCAGCTTCAGGAAGCCCTACGAGCAGTACTTC. This encodes CASSFRKPYEQYF.

This clonotype was observed a few times. This chain connects TRBV19 to TRBJ2-1, with 14 bases lining up with TRBD2. V dropped 10 bases and J dropped 9; count of bases not matched to a gene: 5. Germline assignment: CDR1 LNHDA and CDR2 SQIVND (reference sequence). The CDR3 has 13 amino acids. This CDR3 reads CATRTSGGTEQFF. The CDR3 region has the DNA TGTGCCACCCGGACTAGCGGGGGGACTGAGCAGTTCTTC.

This clonotype has at least ten counts. The V gene is TRBV7-2, the J gene TRBJ2-1; 10 bases fit TRBD2. The J segment lost 14 bases and the V segment lost 6 bases, leaving 4 bases of the junction unmatched. Germline V CDR1 and CDR2: SGHTA, FQGNSA. The CDR3 totals 11 residues. This chain's CDR3 is CASRYGTSEFF. The DNA of the CDR3 is TGTGCCAGCAGATACGGGACTAGCGAGTTCTTC.

This clonotype was seen a few times. This chain joins TRBV5-1 and TRBJ1-1, with no clear D. Per the germline V gene, CDR1 is SGHRS and CDR2 is YFSETQ. The CDR3 runs 15 residues. Trimming removed 0 bases from V and 1 base from J, with 10 bases in between. The DNA of the CDR3 is TGCGCCAGCAGCTTGGGGTCGTCGGGGAACACTGAAGCTTTCTTT. This codes for CASSLGSSGNTEAFF.

This clonotype showed up many times. V usage is TRBV7-9 and J usage is TRBJ2-5, with TRBD2 matching over 7 bases. J lost 3 bases, V lost 4 bases, and 5 bases had no gene match. The germline gives CDR1 SEHNR, CDR2 FQNEAQ (reference sequence). The CDR3 has 14 residues. The CDR3, as DNA: TGTGCCAGCAGCTCGCCGCTAGCGGAAGAGACCCAGTACTTC. Its translation: CASSSPLAEETQYF.

This clonotype has more than one count but fewer than ten. J is TRBJ2-1 and V is TRBV28, with 12 bases matching TRBD1. Germline CDR1 and CDR2: MDHEN and SYDVKM. V shed 5 bases, J shed 8 bases, and the junction held 7 bases outside the gene matches. The CDR3 totals 15 residues. Written as DNA, the CDR3 is TGTGCCAGCAGTCCCCGGGACAGGGGGCTGGATGAGCAGTTCTTC. Translating it yields CASSPRDRGLDEQFF.

Concerning this clonotype: One base away lies a much larger clone, so this may be a sequencing read error. The V gene is TRBV7-9, the J gene TRBJ2-2; 9 bases align to TRBD2. The CDR3 is 16 amino acids. CDR1 is SEHNR, CDR2 FQNEAQ, per germline (reference sequence). The CDR3 DNA reads TGTGCCAGCAGCTTTGCGGGGGGGCCGGGAACCGGGGAGCTGGTTTTT. Its protein is CASSFAGGPGTGELVF.

The chain combines TRBV27 with TRBJ1-5, with a tentative D call TRBD1 (5 bases). From germline, CDR1 is MNHEY and CDR2 SMNVEV (reference sequence). The CDR3 length is 13 residues. The V and J ends lost 5 bases and 5 bases respectively, with 10 bases between them. In DNA form, the CDR3 reads TGTGCCAGCAGTGAATGGGGGGATCAGCCCCAGCATTTT. Amino acids: CASSEWGDQPQHF.

There are a few counts of this clonotype. The V and J genes are TRBV9 and TRBJ1-2; D not resolved. This CDR3 spans 11 amino acids. Germline V gene lookup returns CDR1 SGDLS and CDR2 YYNGEE. V shed 4 bases and J shed 8 bases, with 9 bases lying between them. The CDR3 loop reads CASSLLGGYTF. DNA for the CDR3: TGTGCCAGCAGCCTTTTGGGCGGCTACACCTTC.

The V and J genes are TRBV2 and TRBJ2-1; D gene unclear. V was shortened by 8 bases and J by 0 bases, with 11 bases between the two germline ends. Germline loops: CDR1 SNHLY, CDR2 FYNNEI. This CDR3 contains 14 residues. For the CDR3, the DNA is TGTGCCAGCTCAAGATACAGCTCCTACAATGAGCAGTTCTTC. As protein: CASSRYSSYNEQFF.